The next 8 T cell receptor beta chains were all read from a single sample in a study of blood T cells in healthy people across ages. Next came a second PCR, run for about 7 to 12 cycles, which used a sample-barcoded 5' primer along with a J-beta primer mix. Each CDR3 protein gets one entry after TCRdb re-called the 5' RACE reads with MiXCR. Seen here are approximately 1,700,000 distinct CDR3 sequences, around 42% observed once, and the top ten hold roughly 23%. The source material was blood. All receptors derive from a human donor in good health.

This clonotype was picked up a small number of times. V gene TRBV29-1 combines with J gene TRBJ2-5; D is undetermined. Trimming took off 3 bases at V and 3 bases at J, with 11 bases between the two ends. This CDR3 has 13 amino acids. Per germline, CDR1 SQVTM and CDR2 ANQGSEA. This CDR3 reads CSVELNGEETQYF. The CDR3 nucleotides read TGCAGCGTTGAGTTGAACGGAGAAGAGACCCAGTACTTC.

As for this clonotype: One end of the junction is discordant with germline, which a read error may explain. The gene calls are TRBV9 and TRBJ2-3; D possibly corresponds to TRBD1 (6 bases). Germline assignment: CDR1 SGDLS and CDR2 YYNGEE. The CDR3 has 16 amino acids. The CDR3 reads CTSSVVLSAGRGTQYF. The CDR3 DNA sequence: TGTACCAGCAGCGTAGTGCTAAGCGCGGGCAGGGGTACGCAGTATTTT.

The rearrangement links TRBV20-1 to TRBJ2-5, with D tentatively TRBD1 or TRBD2 (6 bases each). The germline gives CDR1 DFQATT, CDR2 SNEGSKA (reference sequence). The CDR3 has 13 residues. V was cut by 1 base and J by 5 bases, with 11 bases left in between. CDR3 loop: CSARARGGETQYF. As DNA, the CDR3 is TGCAGTGCTAGAGCACGAGGGGGGGAGACCCAGTACTTC.

Comments on this clonotype: The CDR3 end shows no conserved phenylalanine or tryptophan, and so a read error is likely. The rearrangement joins TRBV6-2 or TRBV6-3 to TRBJ2-1; weak D call: TRBD2 (6 bases). Deletions cut 4 bases from V and 8 bases from J, with 9 bases between. The V gene's germline CDR1 is MNHEY and CDR2 SVGEGT. This CDR3 contains 12 residues. The CDR3 protein is CASSSLADEQFL. DNA of the CDR3: TGTGCCAGCAGTTCACTAGCCGATGAGCAGTTCTTA.

This clonotype has more than one count but fewer than ten. J is TRBJ1-1 and V is TRBV20-1; maybe TRBD1 (5 bases). Germline V CDR1 and CDR2: DFQATT, SNEGSKA (reference sequence). CDR3 size: 13 residues. The V gene lost 6 bases and the J gene lost 8 bases, with 19 bases spanning the gap. Written as DNA, the CDR3 is TGCAGTGCCTCACAGGCCCGGTACTCCGAAGCTTTCTTT. Its translation: CSASQARYSEAFF.

This chain connects TRBV5-6 to TRBJ1-2, with 7 bases lining up with TRBD1. Germline-derived CDR1 and CDR2 are SGHDT and YYEEEE. The CDR3 length is 15 residues. The ends lost 1 base at V and 8 bases at J; junction bases unmatched: 11. This chain's CDR3 is CASSLQQGTVGGYTF. The CDR3 DNA sequence: TGTGCCAGCAGCTTGCAACAGGGGACCGTTGGGGGCTACACCTTC.

The chain links TRBV9 to TRBJ1-2; D ambiguous. This CDR3 spans 11 amino acids. Between the trimmed V and J ends, which lost 3 bases and 8 bases, there was a span of 8 bases. Germline-derived CDR1 and CDR2 are SGDLS and YYNGEE. The CDR3 nucleotides read TGTGCCAGCAGCGGGAGCGGGGGCTACACCTTC. Protein: CASSGSGGYTF.

The rearrangement joins TRBV9 to TRBJ2-3, with D possibly matching TRBD1 (6 bases). V was cut by 0 bases and J by 0 bases, with 11 bases left in between. The CDR3 has 16 amino acids. Germline V gene lookup returns CDR1 SGDLS and CDR2 YYNGEE. The CDR3 region is CASSVGRGRSTDTQYF. CDR3 in DNA: TGTGCCAGCAGCGTAGGTAGGGGGAGAAGCACAGATACGCAGTATTTT.